One sample yielded the 27 T cell receptor beta chains listed below, sequenced in a study of T-cell memory formation after mild COVID-19. TCRdb re-called the 5' RACE reads with MiXCR, one entry per CDR3 protein. The sample lists about half a million distinct CDR3 sequences, roughly 18% occurring once. The sample was PBMCs or a T cell subset sorted from them (not recorded which). These receptors were obtained from an adult woman who had mild COVID-19 (a few samples of this study predate the infection). Cell type and time point are not known.

This clonotype was seen repeatedly, ten times or more. The rearrangement joins TRBV20-1 to TRBJ2-7; no definite D call. There are 15 residues in the CDR3. Looked up from germline, CDR1 is DFQATT and CDR2 is SNEGSKA (reference sequence). V was shortened by 3 bases and J by 0 bases, with 15 bases between the two germline ends. CDR3 sequence reads: CSASIRADGSYEQYF. CDR3 DNA sequence: TGCAGTGCTAGTATTCGGGCGGACGGCTCCTACGAGCAGTACTTC.

This sequence joins TRBV12-3 or TRBV12-4 and TRBJ2-3; D may correspond to TRBD1 or TRBD2 (5 bases each). CDR3 length: 13 amino acids. V lost 6 bases to trimming and J lost 6 bases, with 13 bases between them. CDR3 in amino acids: CASSWDPADTQYF. The CDR3 region has the DNA TGTGCCAGCAGCTGGGACCCCGCGGATACGCAGTATTTT.

The gene calls are TRBV18 and TRBJ2-5, with D possibly being TRBD1 or TRBD2 (5 bases each). The CDR3 sequence is 14 residues long. V lost 3 bases, J lost 4 bases, and 12 bases lay in between. Per germline, CDR1 KGHSH and CDR2 LQKENI. The chain's CDR3 is CASSPPDGTETQYF. CDR3 DNA sequence: TGTGCCAGCTCACCCCCAGACGGGACAGAGACCCAGTACTTC.

The sample holds a few counts of this clonotype. The J gene is TRBJ2-1, the V gene TRBV18; D is ambiguous. Trimming removed 3 bases from V and 2 bases from J, with 5 bases in between. CDR1 and CDR2 (germline): KGHSH, LQKENI. This CDR3 region has 13 residues. The CDR3 reads CASSPSAYNEQFF. CDR3 sequence (DNA): TGTGCCAGCTCACCGTCGGCCTACAATGAGCAGTTCTTC.

This clonotype was counted only a few times. V and J are TRBV9 and TRBJ2-5; 7 bases align to TRBD2. V dropped 2 bases and J dropped 5; count of bases not matched to a gene: 9. CDR3 length: 15 residues. The germline gives CDR1 SGDLS, CDR2 YYNGEE. This chain's CDR3 is CASSVGGSLPETQYF. CDR3 DNA: TGTGCCAGCAGCGTCGGCGGGAGCCTGCCCGAGACCCAGTACTTC.

The rearrangement links TRBV4-1 to TRBJ2-3, with D tentatively TRBD1 or TRBD2 (5 bases each). Per the germline V gene, CDR1 is MGHRA and CDR2 is YSYEKL. V lost 4 bases, J lost 4 bases, and 18 bases lay in between. The CDR3 has 16 amino acids. The CDR3 is CASSPTDSPGPDTQYF. In DNA form, the CDR3 reads TGCGCCAGCAGCCCGACGGACTCCCCGGGGCCAGATACGCAGTATTTT.

J is TRBJ2-1 and V is TRBV15, with 10 bases fitting TRBD1. There are 17 residues in the CDR3. V dropped 3 bases and J dropped 2; count of bases not matched to a gene: 7. Germline V gene data show CDR1 as LNHNV and CDR2 as YYDKDF (reference sequence). CDR3 DNA: TGTGCCACCAGCAGGGACAGGGGGAATGGGGCCTACAATGAGCAGTTCTTC. It translates to CATSRDRGNGAYNEQFF.

This clonotype was found many times. This chain links TRBV5-4 with TRBJ2-7, with D tentatively TRBD1 (6 bases). The CDR3 is 12 amino acids. Germline CDR1 SGHNT, CDR2 YYREEE (reference sequence). Trimming stripped 4 bases from V and 4 bases from J, with 9 bases between. The CDR3 region is CASSRDIYEQYF. The CDR3 bases are TGTGCCAGCAGCAGGGACATTTACGAGCAGTACTTC.

This clonotype was recorded a few times. The chain combines TRBV12-3 or TRBV12-4 with TRBJ1-5; TRBD1 matches at 12 bases. The CDR3 is made up of 16 amino acids. V shed 6 bases and J 4 bases; nucleotides not matched to a gene: 7. The CDR3 loop is CASSFPGQGANQPQHF. The CDR3 nucleotides are TGTGCCAGCAGCTTTCCGGGACAGGGGGCTAATCAGCCCCAGCATTTT.

This CDR3 reads CASSWGQQPQHF. The CDR3 bases are TGTGCCAGCAGTTGGGGGCAGCAGCCCCAGCATTTT. This rearrangement joins TRBV12-3 or TRBV12-4 to TRBJ1-5; D is possibly TRBD1 (6 bases). The CDR3 loop spans 12 amino acids. Trimming shortened V by 4 bases and J by 7 bases, and 8 bases separated the two germline ends.

This chain uses TRBV30 with TRBJ1-4; TRBD1 matches 7 bases. This CDR3 comprises 14 residues. The V and J ends lost 2 bases and 5 bases, in that order; junction bases with no gene match: 5. Germline CDR1 is GTSNPN and CDR2 is SVGIG (reference sequence). CDR3 sequence: CAWSRGPLNEKLFF. In DNA, the CDR3 is TGTGCCTGGAGTAGGGGGCCTCTCAATGAAAAACTGTTTTTT.

The sample holds many counts of this clonotype. This rearrangement joins TRBV10-3 to TRBJ1-1; D remains unclear. In germline, CDR1 is ENHRY, CDR2 SYGVKD. This CDR3 spans 14 amino acids. V lost 0 bases and J 4 bases, leaving 9 bases between the germline ends. The CDR3 DNA reads TGTGCCATCAGTGAGTCACGGAGGTTCACTGAAGCTTTCTTT. Translating gives CAISESRRFTEAFF.

This clonotype was detected only once. This chain links TRBV28 with TRBJ2-3; TRBD2 matches at 16 bases. V shed 4 bases, J shed 5 bases, and the junction held 6 bases outside the gene matches. This CDR3 has 17 amino acids. The germline V gene encodes CDR1 MDHEN and CDR2 SYDVKM. This CDR3 reads CASSSGTSGREEDTQYF. The CDR3 DNA follows: TGTGCCAGCAGTTCCGGGACTAGCGGGAGGGAAGAAGATACGCAGTATTTT.

This clonotype was counted a few times. J is TRBJ2-1 and V is TRBV10-3; D tentatively reads TRBD1 or TRBD2 (5 bases each). Germline V gene lookup returns CDR1 ENHRY and CDR2 SYGVKD. The CDR3 has 14 amino acids. V dropped 7 bases and J dropped 8 bases, with 18 bases sitting between them. The DNA of the CDR3 is TGTGCCATCAAGGGGCAGGGAGTTAGCGATGAGCAGTTCTTC. It encodes CAIKGQGVSDEQFF.

The V gene is TRBV5-5, the J gene TRBJ1-5, with a tentative D call TRBD1 (5 bases). Trimming stripped 2 bases from V and 7 bases from J, with 16 bases between. The CDR3 runs 15 residues. Germline V CDR1 and CDR2: SGHKS, YYEKEE (reference sequence). For the CDR3, the DNA is TGTGCCAGCAGCTTAGGGGTAGGTGGGTTGCAGCCCCAGCATTTT. Its translation is CASSLGVGGLQPQHF.

The sample holds a few counts of this clonotype. The chain has TRBV9 and TRBJ1-6; the match to TRBD1 covers 7 bases. Germline-derived CDR1 and CDR2 are SGDLS and YYNGEE. J gave up 7 bases and V 4 bases, and 8 bases lay outside the gene matches. The CDR3 consists of 15 residues. For the CDR3, the DNA is TGTGCCAGCAGCCCCCAAGGACAGGTGAATTCACCCCTCCACTTT. Translating it yields CASSPQGQVNSPLHF.

This chain links TRBV3-1 with TRBJ1-1; D is undetermined. With 4 bases removed from V and 0 bases from J, the gap between germline ends came to 9 bases. Looked up from germline, CDR1 is LGHDT and CDR2 is YNNKEL (reference sequence). CDR3 size: 14 residues. As DNA, the CDR3 is TGTGCCAGCAGCCGCCGATTCCTGAACACTGAAGCTTTCTTT. Protein product: CASSRRFLNTEAFF.

This clonotype appeared a few times. The rearrangement uses TRBV5-1 and TRBJ2-1; 9 positions match TRBD2. Trimming cost V 0 bases and J 7 bases; bases outside gene matches: 8. CDR1 SGHRS and CDR2 YFSETQ come from the germline V gene. This CDR3 spans 16 amino acids. The CDR3 DNA follows: TGCGCCAGCAGCTTGGGTCTTAGCGGGGGTGAAAATGAGCAGTTCTTC. Its translation: CASSLGLSGGENEQFF.

This clonotype was seen many times. The chain joins TRBV4-1 to TRBJ2-3; D is ambiguous. CDR1 is MGHRA and CDR2 is YSYEKL in the germline V gene. V dropped 2 bases and J dropped 5 bases, with 8 bases sitting between them. The CDR3 has 13 residues. For the CDR3, the DNA is TGCGCCAGCAGCCAATCGGGTGGAGATACGCAGTATTTT. Translating gives CASSQSGGDTQYF.

The chain combines TRBV6-2 or TRBV6-3 with TRBJ1-5, with unresolved D. CDR1 and CDR2 (germline): MNHEY, SVGEGT. The V gene lost 4 bases and the J gene lost 9 bases, with 1 base spanning the gap. This CDR3 spans 9 amino acids. CDR3 nucleotide sequence: TGTGCCAGCAGTTTGCCCCAGCATTTT. Translation: CASSLPQHF.

This clonotype was picked up a small number of times. The chain is built from TRBV20-1 and TRBJ1-1; TRBD1 is a possible D gene (5 bases). CDR3 length: 14 residues. Germline lookup yields CDR1 DFQATT and CDR2 SNEGSKA (reference sequence). V was cut by 5 bases and J by 2 bases, with 15 bases left in between. The CDR3 nucleotides read TGCAGTGCTGATACCTGGGGCAGTAACACTGAAGCTTTCTTT. Encoded protein: CSADTWGSNTEAFF.

This clonotype occurred many times. The chain couples TRBV4-3 to TRBJ2-3; perhaps D is TRBD1 or TRBD2 (5 bases each). This CDR3 contains 15 residues. V lost 4 bases, J lost 1 base, and 12 bases lay in between. The germline V gene encodes CDR1 LGHNA and CDR2 YSLEER. DNA for the CDR3: TGCGCCAGCAGCCTAGGTGGGGGAGGCACAGATACGCAGTATTTT. Encoded protein: CASSLGGGGTDTQYF.

The chain employs TRBV28 and TRBJ1-5, with TRBD1 identical over 8 bases. There are 15 residues in the CDR3. The V gene end was trimmed by 5 bases and the J gene end by 6 bases; junction bases not matched to a gene: 9. Looked up from germline, CDR1 is MDHEN and CDR2 is SYDVKM. CDR3 residues: CASSAARGLVQPQHF. The CDR3 DNA reads as TGTGCCAGCAGTGCCGCCAGGGGGCTAGTTCAGCCCCAGCATTTT.

This clonotype occurred a few times. The V gene is TRBV12-3 or TRBV12-4, the J gene TRBJ2-1; a weak D match, TRBD1 (6 bases). Trimming pared 3 bases from V and 2 bases from J, leaving 11 bases between. The CDR3 has 15 residues. The CDR3 loop reads CASSFGTRPYNEQFF. As DNA, the CDR3 is TGTGCCAGCAGTTTCGGGACACGGCCCTACAATGAGCAGTTCTTC.

This chain joins TRBV5-1 and TRBJ1-1, with a possible D match to TRBD1 (6 bases). Germline V gene data show CDR1 as SGHRS and CDR2 as YFSETQ. The V and J ends lost 4 bases and 6 bases respectively, with 16 bases between them. This CDR3 contains 14 residues. The CDR3 DNA is TGCGCCAGCAGCCTCCGGGGCGGGGGCGCTGAAGCTTTCTTT. This sequence encodes CASSLRGGGAEAFF.

The rearrangement uses TRBV15 and TRBJ2-6; a possible D gene is TRBD1 (5 bases). The germline V gene encodes CDR1 LNHNV and CDR2 YYDKDF (reference sequence). CDR3 length equals 18 residues. V was pared by 0 bases and J by 0 bases, with 12 bases between. DNA of the CDR3: TGTGCCACCAGCAGAGAACGAGTGGGGCCCTCTGGGGCCAACGTCCTGACTTTC. Amino acids: CATSRERVGPSGANVLTF.

This clonotype appeared a few times. J is TRBJ1-1 and V is TRBV4-3, with no clear D. The CDR3 length is 14 residues. Germline V gene lookup returns CDR1 LGHNA and CDR2 YSLEER. Trimming stripped 1 base from V and 2 bases from J, with 8 bases between. The CDR3 bases are TGCGCCAGCAGCCAAGGTTTCCGCAACACTGAAGCTTTCTTT. Amino acid sequence: CASSQGFRNTEAFF.